Each of the 17 T cell receptor beta chains below was sequenced from the same sample in a study of blood T cells in healthy people across ages. Using a J-beta primer mix together with a sample-barcoded 5' primer, a second PCR was run for roughly 7 to 12 cycles. TCRdb reanalysed the 5' RACE reads using MiXCR and keeps one entry per CDR3 protein. The table includes 1.5 million to 2 million distinct CDR3 sequences, about 28% detected once. Sequencing was done on a sample of blood. Receptors were obtained from a woman aged 25 to 39 in good health.

The J gene is TRBJ1-2, the V gene TRBV12-3 or TRBV12-4; D unclear. Deletions cut 3 bases from V and 3 bases from J, with 14 bases between. This CDR3 has 15 residues. As DNA, the CDR3 is TGTGCCAGCAGTTTCCCGTCCGCAGTGGACTATGGCTACACCTTC. Its translation: CASSFPSAVDYGYTF.

The table lists this clonotype with a few counts. DNA for the CDR3: TGTGCCAGCAGCCAACCCCCCGCAGATACGCAGTATTTT. Protein product: CASSQPPADTQYF. This chain connects TRBV5-6 to TRBJ2-3; D is undetermined. The CDR3 is made up of 13 amino acids. Trimming shortened V by 4 bases and J by 4 bases, and 10 bases separated the two germline ends. The germline gives CDR1 SGHDT, CDR2 YYEEEE.

The rearrangement links TRBV12-3 or TRBV12-4 to TRBJ2-5, with a weak D call TRBD1 (5 bases). V was pared by 1 base and J by 0 bases, with 15 bases between. This CDR3 contains 17 residues. The CDR3, as DNA: TGTGCCAGCAGTTTAGGCAGGCCTGGGGCCTACCAAGAGACCCAGTACTTC. This sequence encodes CASSLGRPGAYQETQYF.

This clonotype has a handful of counts. V gene TRBV30 combines with J gene TRBJ1-3; TRBD1 is a possible D gene (5 bases). CDR3 length: 13 amino acids. Trimming stripped 2 bases from V and 3 bases from J, with 8 bases between. Germline CDR1 and CDR2: GTSNPN and SVGIG (reference sequence). In DNA form, the CDR3 reads TGTGCCTGGAGTCCAGGGAATGGAAACACCATATATTTT. Translation gives CAWSPGNGNTIYF.

This clonotype was found many times. CDR3 sequence: CATAGGRTSYEQYF. CDR3 in DNA: TGTGCCACCGCAGGGGGACGGACATCCTACGAGCAGTACTTC. V and J are TRBV10-3 and TRBJ2-7; 7 nucleotides line up with TRBD1. Germline-derived CDR1 and CDR2 are ENHRY and SYGVKD. The trim removed 10 bases at V and 1 base at J, leaving 10 bases unmatched. The length of the CDR3 is 14 residues.

The chain employs TRBV24-1 and TRBJ2-4; D might be TRBD2 (6 bases). The J call may be mistaken, given a closer DNA end match to TRBJ2-7. Per germline, CDR1 KGHDR and CDR2 SFDVKD. The CDR3 has 13 residues. In DNA, the CDR3 is TGTGCCACCAGTGATACTAGCTACCACGAGCAGTACTTC. It encodes CATSDTSYHEQYF.

A word on this clonotype: This clone may be a read error of a much larger clone one base away. The V call is TRBV4-1, the J call TRBJ2-5; TRBD1 aligns across 7 bases. Germline CDR1 reads MGHRA; CDR2 reads YSYEKL. CDR3 length: 15 residues. CDR3 region: CASNQGHRGPYERYF. CDR3 nucleotides: TGCGCCAGCAACCAAGGACACAGGGGACCCTACGAGCGGTACTTC.

This clonotype was detected ten times or more. The rearrangement links TRBV5-1 to TRBJ2-5; possible D gene TRBD2, 5 bases. CDR3 length equals 15 residues. Germline V gives CDR1 SGHRS, CDR2 YFSETQ. The V end lost 5 bases, the J end lost 1 base, and 15 bases lay between the germline ends. CDR3 protein: CASRKNLAPQETQYF. The CDR3 DNA sequence: TGCGCCAGCAGAAAAAACCTAGCCCCCCAAGAGACCCAGTACTTC.

This chain uses TRBV30 with TRBJ2-7; a possible D gene is TRBD2 (5 bases). Germline loops: CDR1 GTSNPN, CDR2 SVGIG (reference sequence). The ends were cut back, 0 bases at V and 3 bases at J, with 12 bases in the middle. CDR3 length: 14 amino acids. CDR3 in DNA: TGTGCCTGGAGTGTACGTCGAGGACTCTACGAGCAGTACTTC. Translation: CAWSVRRGLYEQYF. The complete variable domain, with remaining parts taken from reference TRBV30 and TRBJ2-7, reads SQTIHQWPATLVQPVGSPLSLECTVEGTSNPNLYWYRQAAGRGLQLLFYSVGIGQISSEVPQNLSASRPQDRQFILSSKKLLLSDSGFYLCAWSVRRGLYEQYFGPGTRLTVT.

The V and J genes are TRBV7-8 and TRBJ2-1; D may correspond to TRBD1 or TRBD2 (5 bases each). The length of the CDR3 is 17 residues. CDR1 and CDR2 (germline): SGHVS, FQNEAQ. V lost 1 base and J lost 0, with 13 bases in between. The CDR3 spells CASSLGGTSSSYNEQFF. The CDR3 region has the DNA TGTGCCAGCAGCTTAGGGGGGACCTCTAGCTCCTACAATGAGCAGTTCTTC.

With respect to this clonotype: This sequence may be a read error, since a much larger clone differs from it by one base. The V gene is TRBV9, the J gene TRBJ2-3; D assignment may be TRBD1 or TRBD2 (5 bases each). V was pared by 3 bases and J by 0 bases, with 14 bases between. Germline-derived CDR1 and CDR2 are SGDLS and YYNGEE. The CDR3 runs to 16 residues. The CDR3 is CASSGAGTPSTDTQYF. The CDR3 DNA follows: TGTGCCAGCAGCGGCGCAGGGACCCCTAGCACAGATACGCAGTATTTT.

Ten or more counts support this clonotype. V and J are TRBV29-1 and TRBJ2-7; 7 positions agree with TRBD2. The length of the CDR3 is 13 residues. Germline CDR1 is SQVTM and CDR2 is ANQGSEA. V shed 3 bases and J 0 bases; nucleotides not matched to a gene: 2. The CDR3 loop reads CSVEAGDSYEQYF. The CDR3 DNA follows: TGCAGCGTTGAGGCGGGGGACTCCTACGAGCAGTACTTC.

This clonotype was detected only once. The chain has TRBV11-2 and TRBJ1-4, with D uncertain. V lost 1 base and J 13 bases, leaving 10 bases between the germline ends. Germline CDR1 and CDR2: SGHAT and FQNNGV. The CDR3 covers 12 residues. CDR3 in DNA: TGTGCCAGCAGCTTAGGAACGGGTCGACTGTTTTTT. Its translation is CASSLGTGRLFF. The whole variable domain, remainder taken from reference TRBV11-2 and TRBJ1-4, is EAGVAQSPRYKIIEKRQSVAFWCNPISGHATLYWYQQILGQGPKLLIQFQNNGVVDDSQLPKDRFSAERLKGVDSTLKIQPAKLEDSAVYLCASSLGTGRLFFGSGTQLSVL.

This clonotype was picked up many times. The chain combines TRBV29-1 with TRBJ2-1; TRBD2 agrees at 8 bases. CDR1 and CDR2 from the germline V gene are SQVTM and ANQGSEA. V was pared by 6 bases and J by 4 bases, with 23 bases of the junction left unmatched. The CDR3 is 19 residues long. CDR3 DNA sequence: TGCAGCGTCTACCTACGAACCACGGGTTCTAGCGGGCCTTACAATGAGCAGTTCTTC. It specifies CSVYLRTTGSSGPYNEQFF.

Many counts were recorded for this clonotype. CDR3 in DNA: TGCGCCAGCAGCAATCCCACAGATACGCAGTATTTT. Its translation is CASSNPTDTQYF. The chain carries TRBV5-1 and TRBJ2-3; D not certain. Germline CDR1 SGHRS, CDR2 YFSETQ. The CDR3 has 12 residues. The germline V and J ends were trimmed by 4 bases and 2 bases, with 5 bases remaining between them.

This clonotype was counted only a few times. This chain joins TRBV7-9 and TRBJ2-1; either TRBD1 or TRBD2 may fit D (5 bases each). In germline, CDR1 is SEHNR, CDR2 FQNEAQ (reference sequence). This CDR3 is built from 15 residues. Trimming left V 5 bases short and J 4 bases short, with 15 bases between. CDR3 loop: CASSQGDGHYNEQFF. The CDR3 DNA reads as TGTGCCAGCAGCCAGGGAGACGGCCATTACAATGAGCAGTTCTTC.

V and J are TRBV28 and TRBJ2-1, with 10 bases fitting TRBD2. Germline values: CDR1 MDHEN, CDR2 SYDVKM. With 5 bases clipped from V and 8 bases from J, the junction kept 6 bases outside the gene matches. The CDR3 is made up of 14 amino acids. CDR3 in DNA: TGTGCCAGCAGTATGAGCGGGGGGGCCTATGAGCAGTTCTTC. Protein: CASSMSGGAYEQFF.